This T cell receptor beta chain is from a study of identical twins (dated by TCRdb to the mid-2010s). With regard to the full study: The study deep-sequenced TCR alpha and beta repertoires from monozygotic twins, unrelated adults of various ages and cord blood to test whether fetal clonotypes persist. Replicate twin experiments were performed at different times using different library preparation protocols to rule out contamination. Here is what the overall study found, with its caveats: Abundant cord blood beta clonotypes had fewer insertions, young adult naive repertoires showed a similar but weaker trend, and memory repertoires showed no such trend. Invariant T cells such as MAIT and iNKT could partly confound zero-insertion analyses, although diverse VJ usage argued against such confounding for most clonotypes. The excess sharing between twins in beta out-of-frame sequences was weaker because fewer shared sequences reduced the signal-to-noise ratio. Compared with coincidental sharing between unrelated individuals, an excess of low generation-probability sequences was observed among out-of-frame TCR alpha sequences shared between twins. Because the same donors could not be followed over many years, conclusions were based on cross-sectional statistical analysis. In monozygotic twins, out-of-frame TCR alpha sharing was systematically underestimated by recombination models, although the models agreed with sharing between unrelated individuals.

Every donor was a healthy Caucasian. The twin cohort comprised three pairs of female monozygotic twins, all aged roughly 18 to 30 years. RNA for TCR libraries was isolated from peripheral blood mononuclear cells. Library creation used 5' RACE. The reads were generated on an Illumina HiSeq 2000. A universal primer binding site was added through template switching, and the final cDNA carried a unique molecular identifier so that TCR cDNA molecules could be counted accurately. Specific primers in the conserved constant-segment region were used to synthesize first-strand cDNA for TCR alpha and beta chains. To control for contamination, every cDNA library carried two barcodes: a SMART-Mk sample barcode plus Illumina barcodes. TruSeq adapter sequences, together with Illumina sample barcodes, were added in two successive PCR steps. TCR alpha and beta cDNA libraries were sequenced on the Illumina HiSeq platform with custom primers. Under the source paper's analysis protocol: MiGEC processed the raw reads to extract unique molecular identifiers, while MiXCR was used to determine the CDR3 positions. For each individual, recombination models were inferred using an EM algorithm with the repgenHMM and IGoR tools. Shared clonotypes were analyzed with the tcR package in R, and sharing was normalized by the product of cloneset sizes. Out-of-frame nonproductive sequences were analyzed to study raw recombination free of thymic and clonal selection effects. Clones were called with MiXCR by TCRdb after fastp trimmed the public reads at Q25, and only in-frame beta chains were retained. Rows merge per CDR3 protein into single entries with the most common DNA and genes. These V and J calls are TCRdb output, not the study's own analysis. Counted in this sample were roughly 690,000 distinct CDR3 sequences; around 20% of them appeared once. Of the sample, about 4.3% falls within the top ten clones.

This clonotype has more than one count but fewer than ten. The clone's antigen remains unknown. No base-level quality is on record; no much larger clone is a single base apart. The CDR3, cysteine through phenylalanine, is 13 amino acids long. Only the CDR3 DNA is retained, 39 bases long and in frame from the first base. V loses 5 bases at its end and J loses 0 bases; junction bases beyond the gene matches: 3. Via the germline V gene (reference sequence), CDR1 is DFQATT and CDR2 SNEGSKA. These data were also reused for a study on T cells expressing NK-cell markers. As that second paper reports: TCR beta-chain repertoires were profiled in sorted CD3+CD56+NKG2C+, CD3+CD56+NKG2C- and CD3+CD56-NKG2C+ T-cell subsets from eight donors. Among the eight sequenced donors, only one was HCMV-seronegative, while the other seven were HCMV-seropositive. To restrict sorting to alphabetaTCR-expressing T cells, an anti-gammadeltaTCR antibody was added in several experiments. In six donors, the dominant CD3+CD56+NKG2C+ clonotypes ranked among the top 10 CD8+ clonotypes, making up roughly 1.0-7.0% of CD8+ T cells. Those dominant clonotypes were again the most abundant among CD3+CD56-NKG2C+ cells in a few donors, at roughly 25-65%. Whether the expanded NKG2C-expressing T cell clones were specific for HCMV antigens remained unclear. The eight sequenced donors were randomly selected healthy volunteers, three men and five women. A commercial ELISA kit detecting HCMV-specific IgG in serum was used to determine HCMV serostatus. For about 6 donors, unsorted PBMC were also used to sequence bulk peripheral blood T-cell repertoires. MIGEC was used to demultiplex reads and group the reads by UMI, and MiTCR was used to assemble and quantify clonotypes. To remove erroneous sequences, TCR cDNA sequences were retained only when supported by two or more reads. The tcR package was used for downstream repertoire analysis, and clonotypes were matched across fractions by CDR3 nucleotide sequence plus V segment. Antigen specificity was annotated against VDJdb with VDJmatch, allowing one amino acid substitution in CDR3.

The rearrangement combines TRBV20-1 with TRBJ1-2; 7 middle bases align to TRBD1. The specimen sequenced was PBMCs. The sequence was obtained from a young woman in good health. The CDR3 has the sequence CSASTGANYGYTF. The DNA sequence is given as TGCAGTGCTTCCACAGGGGCTAACTATGGCTACACCTTC.